The 2 T cell receptor beta chains given below trace back to one sample, sequenced in a study of cytomegalovirus exposure and HLA in healthy donors. Using immunoSEQ multiplex PCR, the repertoire was profiled, and TCRdb retains in-frame clones only, with some absent. The sample consists of roughly 260,000 clones, about 83% of them appearing once. The sample comprised PBMCs. Receptors were obtained from a young man in good health and CMV-seronegative.

The chain carries TRBV4-3 and TRBJ2-3, with D uncertain. Trimming left V 1 base short and J 0 bases short, with 8 bases between. Germline CDR1 LGHNA, CDR2 YSLEER. This CDR3 spans 15 amino acids. The CDR3 DNA is TGCGCCAGCAGCCAAGGACTCCGGAGCACAGATACGCAGTATTTT. It codes for CASSQGLRSTDTQYF.

The chain has TRBV7-9 and TRBJ1-2; maybe TRBD1 (5 bases). The ends were cut back, 4 bases at V and 4 bases at J, with 13 bases in the middle. Germline values: CDR1 SEHNR, CDR2 FQNEAQ (reference sequence). The CDR3 is 14 residues long. The CDR3 sequence: CASSSAPGLYGYTF. The CDR3 nucleotides read TGTGCCAGCAGCTCCGCCCCGGGACTCTATGGCTACACCTTC.